The clone carrying this T cell receptor beta chain occurred many times. The data were obtained in a study of human T cells and chemical hapten exposure. About the study: Alopecia areata, totalis or universalis affected patients who were mostly female.

The time point: patch test 1, 2 weeks after DPC sensitization. Sample treatment: therapeutic diphenylcyclopropenone sensitization with weekly scalp DPC. This CDR3 has 14 residues. V trimming: 6 bases; J trimming: 3 bases; junction bases outside the gene matches: 7. The germline V gene encodes CDR1 MNHEY and CDR2 SVGAGI. Unique molecular identifiers were linked by the library to individual cDNA molecules. TCRdb itself ran the RACE reads through MiXCR, one entry per CDR3 protein. The data show around 380,000 distinct CDR3 sequences, approximately 5.1% seen once. The material was whole blood, obtained in connection with sensitization to the hapten diphenylcyclopropenone (DPC). The chain joins TRBV6-5 to TRBJ2-7; 8 nucleotides match TRBD2. The receptor's source is a woman between 45 and 60 years old with alopecia areata. Some clones in this sample may be carry-over from other donors' samples. CDR3 region: CASSMTSDHYEQYF. For the CDR3, the DNA is TGTGCCAGCAGCATGACTAGCGACCACTACGAGCAGTACTTC.